Presented here are 12 T cell receptor beta chains from one specimen sequenced in a study of blood T cells in healthy people across ages. Primed by a sample-barcoded 5' primer and a J-beta primer mix, a second PCR proceeded for about 6 to 11 cycles. TCRdb fed the 5' RACE reads into MiXCR, producing one record per CDR3 protein. Of some 1.8 million distinct CDR3 sequences detected, roughly two fifths appear once; the ten largest clones hold about 21%. Sequencing was performed on blood. The receptors were gathered from a human donor in good health.

This clonotype was found many times. The genes are TRBV4-3 and TRBJ1-6, with D perhaps matching TRBD1 (6 bases). The germline V gene has CDR1 LGHNA and CDR2 YSLEER. The CDR3 has 14 amino acids. V was pared by 0 bases and J by 8 bases, with 8 bases between. The chain's CDR3 is CASSQDRGHSPLHF. The CDR3 DNA sequence: TGCGCCAGCAGCCAAGACAGGGGACATTCACCCCTCCACTTT.

The rearrangement uses TRBV7-8 and TRBJ2-1; 15 nucleotides match TRBD2. Germline V gene data show CDR1 as SGHVS and CDR2 as FQNEAQ. There are 16 residues in the CDR3. V trimming: 4 bases; J trimming: 9 bases; junction bases outside the gene matches: 7. This CDR3 is CASSSAGTSGGIEQFF. CDR3 coding DNA: TGTGCCAGCAGCTCAGCCGGGACTAGCGGGGGGATTGAGCAGTTCTTC.

The chain combines TRBV20-1 with TRBJ2-4; a possible D gene is TRBD1 (6 bases). The tail of the sequence fits TRBJ2-5 better, so the J call may be wrong. Germline V gene data show CDR1 as DFQATT and CDR2 as SNEGSKA (reference sequence). The CDR3 has 13 amino acids. The CDR3 protein is CSVLADRKETQYF. CDR3 DNA sequence: TGCAGTGTCCTAGCCGACAGGAAAGAGACCCAGTACTTC.

The chain employs TRBV28 and TRBJ2-7, with TRBD2 matching 11 bases. The CDR3 has 16 amino acids. With 4 bases clipped from V and 1 base from J, the junction kept 6 bases outside the gene matches. Germline loops: CDR1 MDHEN, CDR2 SYDVKM. For the CDR3, the DNA is TGTGCCAGCAGTTGGTCGCTAGCGGGGGGATCCTACGAGCAGTACTTC. As protein: CASSWSLAGGSYEQYF.

This clonotype was counted a few times. The V gene is TRBV5-1, the J gene TRBJ2-1, with D perhaps matching TRBD2 (7 bases). The V end lost 2 bases, the J end lost 7 bases, and 22 bases lay between the germline ends. This CDR3 region has 17 residues. Germline V lookup: CDR1 SGHRS, CDR2 YFSETQ. CDR3 DNA: TGCGCCAGCAGCTTAATTCCGTCTGGGGGGGCGGGGAATGAGCAGTTCTTC. It encodes CASSLIPSGGAGNEQFF. Filled out from reference TRBV5-1 and TRBJ2-1, the complete variable domain reads KAGVTQTPRYLIKTRGQQVTLSCSPISGHRSVSWYQQTPGQGLQFLFEYFSETQRNKGNFPGRFSGRQFSNSRSEMNVSTLELGDSALYLCASSLIPSGGAGNEQFFGPGTRLTVL.

This clonotype was observed a few times. This chain uses TRBV15 with TRBJ2-7; D uncertain. The V gene's germline CDR1 is LNHNV and CDR2 YYDKDF (reference sequence). V lost 1 base and J 0 bases, leaving 7 bases between the germline ends. This CDR3 has 14 residues. CDR3 loop: CATSRAAHSYEQYF. The CDR3 DNA reads TGTGCCACCAGCAGAGCAGCTCACTCCTACGAGCAGTACTTC.

This clonotype was seen a single time. Likely a read error: the CDR3 ends without its conserved phenylalanine or tryptophan. V and J are TRBV28 and TRBJ1-2; no definite D call. V shed 8 bases and J shed 5 bases, with 15 bases lying between them. Germline V gene lookup returns CDR1 MDHEN and CDR2 SYDVKM. The CDR3 length is 13 residues. CDR3 in DNA: TGTGCCAGCGGGGAGTTAGGGCTATATGGCTACACCTGC. This translates into CASGELGLYGYTC.

This clonotype was seen ten or more times. The chain recombines TRBV12-3 or TRBV12-4 with TRBJ2-1, with no clear D. Trimming pared 0 bases from V and 9 bases from J, leaving 6 bases between. The CDR3 totals 12 residues. The CDR3 spells CASSLALPEQFF. In nucleotides, the CDR3 is TGTGCCAGCAGTTTAGCTCTTCCTGAGCAGTTCTTC.

This clonotype was observed a handful of times. V usage is TRBV6-5 and J usage is TRBJ1-2; D remains ambiguous. V was trimmed by 1 base and J by 2 bases, leaving 11 bases between them. The CDR3 spans 15 residues. Germline values: CDR1 MNHEY, CDR2 SVGAGI. For the CDR3, the DNA is TGTGCCAGCAGTTACTATGTGGGAGTAAACTATGGCTACACCTTC. This codes for CASSYYVGVNYGYTF.

This clonotype has just a few counts. The J gene is TRBJ2-4, the V gene TRBV5-1; 7 bases map to TRBD1. The J call may be wrong; the DNA end is better matched by TRBJ2-7. This CDR3 comprises 14 residues. In germline, CDR1 is SGHRS, CDR2 YFSETQ. CDR3 DNA: TGCGCCAGCAGCTTGTGGCAGGGGGTAGGCGAGCAGTACTTC. It codes for CASSLWQGVGEQYF.

The V gene is TRBV9, the J gene TRBJ2-1; D not certain. CDR1 is SGDLS, CDR2 YYNGEE, per germline. Between the trimmed V and J ends, which lost 0 bases and 8 bases, there was a span of 12 bases. The CDR3 covers 14 residues. CDR3 nucleotide sequence: TGTGCCAGCAGCGTAGGAGGAAATGGCCATGAGCAGTTCTTC. It encodes CASSVGGNGHEQFF.

Remarks on this clonotype: The junction differs from germline at one of its ends, possibly a read error. The J gene is TRBJ2-2, the V gene TRBV24-1; 10 bases agree with TRBD1. The CDR3 consists of 17 residues. CDR1 is KGHDR and CDR2 is SFDVKD in the germline V gene. The CDR3 nucleotides read TGTGCCGCCAGTGATTCTTACGACAGGGGGCGTACCGGGGAGCTGTTTTTT. It specifies CAASDSYDRGRTGELFF.